The rows below give T cell receptor beta chains drawn from one sample of a study of breast tumors, draining lymph nodes, adjacent tissues. TCRdb analysed the multiplex PCR reads with MiXCR anew, one entry per CDR3 protein. Of 150,000 to 200,000 distinct CDR3 sequences in the sample, roughly a third were seen once. Sequencing input: axillary lymph node tissue. The receptor source for this set is a female donor with breast cancer. Some clones in this sample may be carry-over from other donors' samples. Each CDR3 is given with its conserved first and last residue. D genes are given only for firm matches. Where a row states a size, it is once, few, many or the class of an expanded clone; other rows omit it.

abundance	d_gene	v_gene	j_gene	CDR3nt	CDR3aa
many	-	TRBV6-1	TRBJ1-4	TGTGCCAGCAGGGACCGGCCGGGTTACATTGAAAAACTGTTTTTT	CASRDRPGYIEKLFF
few	-	TRBV9	TRBJ2-3	TGTGCCAGCAGCCAAGGGCCCAGAAACTTTCTAGGCGGTTATAGCACAGATACGCAGTATTTT	CASSQGPRNFLGGYSTDTQYF
-	-	TRBV20-1	TRBJ2-7	TGCAGTGCTAGGGGGAGTGGCTACGAGCAGTACTTC	CSARGSGYEQYF
many	-	TRBV3-1	TRBJ1-4	TGTGCCAGCAGCCAACCCCCGATGAATGAAAAACTGTTTTTT	CASSQPPMNEKLFF
many	-	TRBV13	TRBJ2-7	TGTGCCAGCAGCTCGGGGTTGAGTGGCTACGAGCAGTACTTC	CASSSGLSGYEQYF
-	-	TRBV6-2/TRBV6-3	TRBJ2-7	TGTGCCAGCAGTCAAGACAGCCAGTGGTACGAGCAGTACTTC	CASSQDSQWYEQYF
many	TRBD2	TRBV20-1	TRBJ2-3	TGCAGTGCTAGAGATAGGAAAGGCGGGAGGGCCCTAGTTACGCAGTATTTT	CSARDRKGGRALVTQYF
-	-	TRBV9	TRBJ2-5	TGTGCCAGCAGCGTAGGGTCCGGGGGCACAGACCAAGAGACCCAGTACTTC	CASSVGSGGTDQETQYF
-	TRBD2	TRBV20-1	TRBJ2-3	TGCAGTGCTAGAGACCCCGGACTAGCGGGGAGAAATGAGCAGTATTTT	CSARDPGLAGRNEQYF
-	TRBD1	TRBV14	TRBJ2-1	TGTGCCAGCAGCCAAGTAGCTTACAGGGGGCCCTCGTACAATGAGCAGTTCTTC	CASSQVAYRGPSYNEQFF
many	-	TRBV5-6	TRBJ1-2	TGTGCCAGCAGCAAGAGGTCAGGGAACTATGGCTACACCTTC	CASSKRSGNYGYTF
few	-	TRBV4-2	TRBJ2-4	TGTGCCGGCAGCCAAGAGCCGGGGGCCCCAGGAAACATTCAGTACTTC	CAGSQEPGAPGNIQYF
many	TRBD1	TRBV30	TRBJ1-2	TGTGCCTGGAGTGTACTCACTCGAACGAATGGGGCCTGGACAGGGCATGGCTACACCTTC	CAWSVLTRTNGAWTGHGYTF
many	-	TRBV11-2	TRBJ2-6	TGTGCCAGCAGCTTAGATTTGCTTTGGGGTAACGGGGCCAACGTCCTGACTTTC	CASSLDLLWGNGANVLTF
many	-	TRBV24-1	TRBJ1-2	TGTGCCACCAGTGATGCCGGGCCGAACTATGGCTACACCTTC	CATSDAGPNYGYTF
-	-	TRBV7-9	TRBJ2-5	TGTGCCAGCAGCTTATCGGGACTAGGCCATGCCGGGGACAGCCAAGAGACCCAGTACTTC	CASSLSGLGHAGDSQETQYF
-	-	TRBV3-1	TRBJ1-3	TGTGCCAGCACCGCGGACACAAACTCTGGAAACACCATATATTTT	CASTADTNSGNTIYF
many	TRBD2	TRBV7-3	TRBJ2-1	TGTGCCAGCAGCCCCCAAAGCGGGAGTAATGAGCAGTTCTTC	CASSPQSGSNEQFF
many	-	TRBV12-3/TRBV12-4	TRBJ2-7	TGTGCCAGCAGCTTAGGTACCGAGCAGTACTTC	CASSLGTEQYF
many	-	TRBV19	TRBJ2-7	TGTGCCAGTAGTATAGGGGAGGGGGCCACCTACGAGCAGTACTTC	CASSIGEGATYEQYF
few	-	TRBV5-1	TRBJ2-5	TGCGCCAGCAGCTTAACCGGGACCGGGGACACCCAGTACTTC	CASSLTGTGDTQYF
many	-	TRBV11-3	TRBJ2-6	TGTGCCAGCAGCTTACCCGGGGCCAACGTCCTGACTTTC	CASSLPGANVLTF
many	-	TRBV30	TRBJ1-5	TGTGCCTGGAAAGGCCAGGGTTTATTTCAGCCCCAGCATTTT	CAWKGQGLFQPQHF
-	TRBD2	TRBV7-9	TRBJ2-5	TGTGCCAGCAGCTTACGGGTTCCGACTAGCGGGAGGGCCGGGGAGACCCAGTACTTC	CASSLRVPTSGRAGETQYF
many	-	TRBV12-3/TRBV12-4	TRBJ1-3	TGTGCCAGCAGTTATTGGGGTAGGGCCTCTGGAAACACCATATATTTT	CASSYWGRASGNTIYF
many	-	TRBV7-7	TRBJ2-5	TGTGCTAGCAGCTCCCTCCCTGGGGCCGGAGAGACCCAGTACTTC	CASSSLPGAGETQYF
-	TRBD1	TRBV20-1	TRBJ2-1	TGCAGTGCTAGAGATCTCGTTGGGGGTATCGGGACAGGCAATGAGCAGTTCTTC	CSARDLVGGIGTGNEQFF
many	-	TRBV20-1	TRBJ1-2	TGCAGTGCTAGAGGCGGGGCCTATGGCTACACCTTC	CSARGGAYGYTF
-	-	TRBV6-6	TRBJ1-2	TGTGCCAGCAGTGAGTCGGGGGATAGGGGTTATGGCTACACCTTC	CASSESGDRGYGYTF
many	-	TRBV14	TRBJ2-7	TGTGCCAGCAGAACAACAGGCGTCTACGAGCAGTACTTC	CASRTTGVYEQYF
-	TRBD2	TRBV6-2/TRBV6-3	TRBJ2-1	TGTGCCAGCAGAACGGGAGGGCCCGGGGAGCAGTTCTTC	CASRTGGPGEQFF
many	-	TRBV7-8	TRBJ2-1	TGTGCCAGCAGATTAATAGAGGGGAATGAGCAGTTCTTC	CASRLIEGNEQFF
-	-	TRBV12-3/TRBV12-4	TRBJ2-3	TGTGCCAGCTCTGCGACAGGGGCGGGAGCAGATACGCAGTATTTT	CASSATGAGADTQYF
many	-	TRBV19	TRBJ2-6	TGTGCGGCCTCTGGGGCCAACGTCCTGACTTTC	CAASGANVLTF
-	-	TRBV9	TRBJ2-1	TGTGTCAGCAGCGTAGAGTACAATGAGCAGTTCTTC	CVSSVEYNEQFF
many	-	TRBV7-2	TRBJ2-7	TGTGCCAGCAGCCCCGGGCCAGGGCCAACCTACGAGCAGTACTTC	CASSPGPGPTYEQYF
few	-	TRBV27	TRBJ2-5	TGTGCCAGCAGTTTATCAGGGTTGACAGAGACCCAGTACTTC	CASSLSGLTETQYF
many	-	TRBV4-1	TRBJ2-7	TGCGCCAGCAGCCATTTCCTAGCCGGGCGCTACGAGCAGTACTTC	CASSHFLAGRYEQYF